The 32 T cell receptor beta chains below come from one sample, sequenced in a study of early T cells in non-severe SARS-CoV-2 infection (dated by TCRdb to the early 2020s). The method behind the library was 5' RACE. The reads were generated on a NextSeq 500. TCRdb reprocessing: public reads trimmed at Q25 with fastp, clones called with MiXCR, in-frame beta chains kept. Each CDR3 protein gets just one entry, which takes the most common genes and DNA from the rows behind it. In this sample the table shows 80,000 or so distinct CDR3 sequences, roughly 5.7% of which occur a single time. 7.8% of the sample is in the top ten clones. Material: whole blood. Every receptor here comes from an adult who was a healthcare worker with PCR-confirmed SARS-CoV-2 infection or an uninfected control (not recorded which).

This clonotype has ten or more counts. V gene TRBV29-1 combines with J gene TRBJ2-1; D not certain. Germline V gene sequence: CDR1 SQVTM, CDR2 ANQGSEA. The V end was cut by 0 bases, the J end by 4 bases, with 13 bases between. The CDR3 has 15 residues. CDR3 in amino acids: CSVEDKYRSYNEQFF. The CDR3 DNA is TGCAGCGTTGAAGATAAATATAGGAGTTACAATGAGCAGTTCTTC.

In its sample, this clonotype was seen many times. The chain is built from TRBV9 and TRBJ2-2; 9 bases match TRBD1. Germline V CDR1 and CDR2: SGDLS, YYNGEE. The trim removed 2 bases at V and 5 bases at J, leaving 4 bases unmatched. There are 15 residues in the CDR3. The CDR3 sequence is CASSVPTGGTGELFF. The DNA for the CDR3 is TGTGCCAGCAGCGTCCCGACAGGGGGGACCGGGGAGCTGTTTTTT. The entire variable domain, with the rest obtained from reference TRBV9 and TRBJ2-2, is as follows: DSGVTQTPKHLITATGQRVTLRCSPRSGDLSVYWYQQSLDQGLQFLIQYYNGEERAKGNILERFSAQQFPDLHSELNLSSLELGDSALYFCASSVPTGGTGELFFGEGSRLTVL.

In its sample, this clonotype was seen a few times. The V and J genes are TRBV21-1 and TRBJ2-2; TRBD2, the table's D call, was not compared with the DNA. TRBV21-1 is given as a pseudogene. This CDR3 region has 17 residues. The CDR3 nucleotides read TGTGCCAGCAGCAAAAAAGTGCGGGAGGGAGACACCGGGGAGCTGTTTTTT. It translates to CASSKKVREGDTGELFF.

This rearrangement joins TRBV25-1 to TRBJ2-1; TRBD2 matches 13 bases. The germline V gene has CDR1 MGHDK and CDR2 SYGVNS. V was clipped by 2 bases and J by 10 bases; unmatched bases: 5. The CDR3 has 15 amino acids. CDR3 sequence (DNA): TGTGCCAGCAGTGAAAGGACTAGCGGGAGCTCAGAGCAGTTCTTC. It encodes CASSERTSGSSEQFF. The variable domain in full, completed from reference TRBV25-1 and TRBJ2-1, reads EADIYQTPRYLVIGTGKKITLECSQTMGHDKMYWYQQDPGMELHLIHYSYGVNSTEKGDLSSESTVSRIRTEHFPLTLESARPSHTSQYLCASSERTSGSSEQFFGPGTRLTVL.

This clonotype was detected many times. This chain joins TRBV27 and TRBJ1-5; D is perhaps TRBD1 (5 bases). Germline CDR1 is MNHEY and CDR2 is SMNVEV (reference sequence). V was cut by 3 bases and J by 1 base, with 10 bases left in between. The CDR3 is 15 amino acids. CDR3 nucleotide sequence: TGTGCCAGCAGTTTCCAGGGTACGAGCAATCAGCCCCAGCATTTT. This codes for CASSFQGTSNQPQHF.

V gene TRBV12-3 or TRBV12-4 combines with J gene TRBJ2-7; no definite D call. V was clipped by 6 bases and J by 9 bases, with 15 bases between them. The CDR3 consists of 12 residues. CDR3 amino acids: CASSPNVPLQYF. The CDR3 DNA is TGTGCCAGCAGCCCCAACGTTCCGTTGCAGTACTTC.

V and J are TRBV4-2 and TRBJ1-3; D is unclear. Trimming cost V 1 base and J 0 bases, with 16 bases left between them. The CDR3 spans 18 residues. In germline, CDR1 is LGHNA, CDR2 YNFKEQ. The CDR3 DNA reads TGTGCCAGCAGCCAAGTTGTGGGCACCGGGTCCTCTGGAAACACCATATATTTT. Encoded protein: CASSQVVGTGSSGNTIYF.

The chain uses TRBV6-5 and TRBJ1-5, with a tentative D call TRBD1 (6 bases). CDR1 is MNHEY, CDR2 SVGAGI, per germline. The CDR3 consists of 14 residues. Trimming stripped 9 bases from V and 2 bases from J, with 14 bases between. The CDR3: CASHGGGGNQPQHF. CDR3 in DNA: TGTGCCAGTCATGGTGGGGGCGGCAATCAGCCCCAGCATTTT.

This clonotype has just a few counts. The CDR3 spells CASQRVENEQFF. For the CDR3, the DNA is TGTGCCAGCCAGAGGGTTGAAAATGAGCAGTTCTTC. The chain carries TRBV9 and TRBJ2-1; D perhaps matches TRBD2 (5 bases). V dropped 7 bases and J dropped 7 bases, with 12 bases sitting between them. CDR3 size: 12 residues. Germline loops: CDR1 SGDLS, CDR2 YYNGEE.

This clonotype was recorded at least ten times. The rearrangement uses TRBV20-1 and TRBJ2-7; 7 bases align to TRBD2. In germline, CDR1 is DFQATT, CDR2 SNEGSKA (reference sequence). The junction had 6 bases not matched to a gene; V was cut back by 1 base and J by 3 bases. This CDR3 region has 14 residues. The CDR3 DNA is TGCAGTGCTAGAGCGTCGGCGGGAGACTACGAGCAGTACTTC. It yields the protein CSARASAGDYEQYF.

This clonotype was counted many times. The chain recombines TRBV20-1 with TRBJ2-7; D uncertain. Trimming pared 1 base from V and 4 bases from J, leaving 8 bases between. In germline, CDR1 is DFQATT, CDR2 SNEGSKA (reference sequence). This CDR3 has 12 amino acids. The CDR3 nucleotides read TGCAGTGCTAGAGCGGGCCCTTACGAGCAGTACTTC. As protein: CSARAGPYEQYF.

The chain couples TRBV5-5 to TRBJ1-3; D is uncertain. The V gene lost 4 bases and the J gene lost 8 bases, with 16 bases spanning the gap. Germline CDR1 reads SGHKS; CDR2 reads YYEKEE (reference sequence). This CDR3 has 14 residues. DNA of the CDR3: TGTGCCAGCAGCCCCGAACCGCGACGGGACACCATATATTTT. Translation gives CASSPEPRRDTIYF.

This clonotype has at least ten counts. The chain couples TRBV6-1 to TRBJ2-2; 8 bases align to TRBD1. Germline assignment: CDR1 MNHNS and CDR2 SASEGT. V lost 5 bases and J lost 4; bases outside the gene matches: 3. The CDR3 has 14 amino acids. CDR3 amino acids: CASSMTGVTGELFF. CDR3 sequence (DNA): TGTGCCAGCAGTATGACAGGGGTCACCGGGGAGCTGTTTTTT.

This clonotype was counted at least ten times. The V gene is TRBV5-1, the J gene TRBJ2-4; D gene ambiguous. The CDR3 extends over 15 amino acids. Trimming stripped 5 bases from V and 6 bases from J, with 18 bases between. CDR1 SGHRS and CDR2 YFSETQ come from the germline V gene. The CDR3 bases are TGCGCCAGCAGTAGTTTGTCCGAGACTGGAAACATTCAGTACTTC. It codes for CASSSLSETGNIQYF.

This clonotype was seen many times. This chain joins TRBV5-4 and TRBJ1-1; D gene uncertain. CDR1 is SGHNT, CDR2 YYREEE, per germline (reference sequence). V was shortened by 1 base and J by 0 bases, with 10 bases between the two germline ends. The CDR3 is 15 residues long. CDR3 sequence reads: CASSLFAGMNTEAFF. For the CDR3, the DNA is TGTGCCAGCAGCTTGTTTGCGGGGATGAACACTGAAGCTTTCTTT.

In its sample, this clonotype was seen a few times. This chain links TRBV6-1 with TRBJ2-3; a weak D match, TRBD2 (6 bases). Germline CDR1 and CDR2: MNHNS and SASEGT. V lost 4 bases and J 0 bases, leaving 8 bases between the germline ends. The CDR3 is 14 residues long. This CDR3 is CASSGGLSTDTQYF. The CDR3 coding sequence is TGTGCCAGCAGTGGGGGACTTAGCACAGATACGCAGTATTTT.

The chain uses TRBV20-1 and TRBJ1-2; D not certain. CDR1 and CDR2 from the germline V gene are DFQATT and SNEGSKA (reference sequence). V lost 3 bases and J 2 bases, leaving 13 bases between the germline ends. The CDR3 totals 14 residues. The CDR3 region is CSASAEGLNYGYTF. DNA for the CDR3: TGCAGTGCTAGCGCAGAAGGATTAAACTATGGCTACACCTTC.

The rearrangement uses TRBV7-2 and TRBJ2-7; the match to TRBD2 covers 9 bases. The CDR3 runs to 13 residues. The V gene end was trimmed by 5 bases and the J gene end by 6 bases; junction bases not matched to a gene: 5. Germline CDR1 and CDR2: SGHTA and FQGNSA. The DNA for the CDR3 is TGTGCCAGCAGCCCGGTTAGCGGGGGCGAGCAGTACTTC. Amino acid sequence: CASSPVSGGEQYF. Looking up the rest from reference TRBV7-2 and TRBJ2-7 gives the full variable domain: GAGVSQSPSNKVTEKGKDVELRCDPISGHTALYWYRQSLGQGLEFLIYFQGNSAPDKSGLPSDRFSAERTGGSVSTLTIQRTQQEDSAVYLCASSPVSGGEQYFGPGTRLTVT.

This clonotype was observed at least ten times. This chain connects TRBV12-3 or TRBV12-4 to TRBJ1-2; maybe TRBD1 (5 bases). This CDR3 is 14 amino acids long. Trimming shortened V by 5 bases and J by 4 bases, and 14 bases separated the two germline ends. The CDR3 region is CASSLTGRSYGYTF. The CDR3 DNA reads TGTGCCAGCAGTCTCACGGGACGGAGCTATGGCTACACCTTC.

This chain uses TRBV3-1 with TRBJ2-7; 9 bases are a match to TRBD1. V lost 5 bases, J lost 5 bases, and 7 bases stayed unmatched. Germline CDR1 and CDR2: LGHDT and YNNKEL (reference sequence). The CDR3 length is 14 residues. CDR3 DNA sequence: TGTGCCAGCAGCACGGACAGGGGAGCAAACGAGCAGTACTTC. This sequence encodes CASSTDRGANEQYF.

This clonotype was seen ten or more times. This chain connects TRBV7-8 to TRBJ2-1; D possibly corresponds to TRBD1 (5 bases). Trimming stripped 0 bases from V and 8 bases from J, with 11 bases between. The CDR3 extends over 14 amino acids. Germline V gene sequence: CDR1 SGHVS, CDR2 FQNEAQ. The CDR3 coding sequence is TGTGCCAGCAGCTTAGCGGGGCGAGGAGATGAGCAGTTCTTC. It translates to CASSLAGRGDEQFF.

This clonotype was seen at least ten times. The rearrangement joins TRBV12-3 or TRBV12-4 to TRBJ2-1; 14 bases match TRBD2. V dropped 6 bases and J dropped 8; count of bases not matched to a gene: 6. CDR3 size: 15 residues. This CDR3 is CASRKGLAGVYEQFF. The CDR3 DNA sequence: TGTGCCAGCAGAAAGGGACTAGCGGGAGTCTATGAGCAGTTCTTC.

This rearrangement joins TRBV27 to TRBJ1-1, with 11 bases matching TRBD1. The CDR3 runs to 18 residues. CDR1 is MNHEY and CDR2 is SMNVEV in the germline V gene (reference sequence). J gave up 0 bases and V 6 bases, and 12 bases lay outside the gene matches. The CDR3 reads CASRRLGQGGLMNTEAFF. The CDR3 bases are TGTGCCAGCAGGAGATTGGGACAGGGGGGTCTTATGAACACTGAAGCTTTCTTT.

This clonotype was detected a few times. The chain couples TRBV6-2 or TRBV6-3 to TRBJ1-5; 9 bases are shared with TRBD1. CDR3 size: 16 residues. The trim removed 6 bases at V and 4 bases at J, leaving 10 bases unmatched. Germline V CDR1 and CDR2: MNHEY, SVGEGT. CDR3 sequence reads: CASRQPGQGSNQPQHF. The CDR3 region has the DNA TGTGCCAGCAGACAACCGGGACAGGGATCAAATCAGCCCCAGCATTTT.

This clonotype was counted at least ten times. This chain links TRBV6-2 or TRBV6-3 with TRBJ2-4; 9 nucleotides align to TRBD1. This CDR3 comprises 14 residues. V dropped 1 base and J dropped 8; count of bases not matched to a gene: 3. Germline V CDR1 and CDR2: MNHEY, SVGEGT. The CDR3 region has the DNA TGTGCCAGCAGTTACTTCGACAGGGGGGACATTCAGTACTTC. Translating gives CASSYFDRGDIQYF.

CDR3 protein: CAIWDRLINSPLHF. The CDR3 coding sequence is TGTGCCATATGGGACAGACTGATTAATTCACCCCTCCACTTT. The rearrangement uses TRBV28 and TRBJ1-6; 7 bases align to TRBD1. CDR3 length: 14 residues. V trimming: 10 bases; J trimming: 6 bases; junction bases outside the gene matches: 9. Germline CDR1 is MDHEN and CDR2 is SYDVKM.

The rearrangement joins TRBV11-3 to TRBJ2-5, with unresolved D. This CDR3 region has 15 residues. V was pared by 0 bases and J by 1 base, with 9 bases between. Germline V gene data show CDR1 as SGHNT and CDR2 as YENEEA. The CDR3 loop is CASSLDGTVQETQYF. Written as DNA, the CDR3 is TGTGCCAGCAGCTTAGATGGAACAGTCCAAGAGACCCAGTACTTC.

This clonotype has at least ten counts. The chain recombines TRBV27 with TRBJ2-1; 13 bases line up with TRBD2. Trimming removed 3 bases from V and 5 bases from J; junction bases left unmatched: 7. This CDR3 spans 17 amino acids. Germline CDR1 and CDR2: MNHEY and SMNVEV (reference sequence). This CDR3 reads CASSFSSGTSGNNEQFF. Written as DNA, the CDR3 is TGTGCCAGCAGTTTCTCTAGCGGGACTAGCGGGAACAATGAGCAGTTCTTC.

By its share, this clonotype is medium-sized. This chain joins TRBV20-1 and TRBJ2-7, with D possibly matching TRBD2 (5 bases). This CDR3 region has 14 residues. The germline CDR1 and CDR2 sequences are DFQATT and SNEGSKA (reference sequence). V was pared by 3 bases and J by 2 bases, with 14 bases between. CDR3 bases: TGCAGTGCTAGCCCCACAGAGCGGACCTACGAGCAGTACTTC. It translates to CSASPTERTYEQYF.

The rearrangement uses TRBV3-1 and TRBJ1-4; maybe TRBD1 (5 bases). V lost 2 bases to trimming and J lost 2 bases, with 9 bases between them. This CDR3 contains 15 residues. CDR1 is LGHDT and CDR2 is YNNKEL in the germline V gene (reference sequence). CDR3 sequence reads: CASSQQGWTNEKLFF. CDR3 DNA sequence: TGTGCCAGCAGCCAACAGGGCTGGACTAATGAAAAACTGTTTTTT.

The chain recombines TRBV5-5 with TRBJ2-5, with D perhaps being TRBD1 or TRBD2 (5 bases each). This CDR3 has 17 residues. From germline, CDR1 is SGHKS and CDR2 YYEKEE (reference sequence). V was shortened by 5 bases and J by 1 base, with 21 bases between the two germline ends. CDR3 in DNA: TGTGCCAGCAGTGAAAGTCCCGTCACTAGGGGCCAAGAGACCCAGTACTTC. It translates to CASSESPVTRGQETQYF.

This chain connects TRBV5-1 to TRBJ1-1, with D possibly TRBD1 on 5 matching bases. CDR1 SGHRS and CDR2 YFSETQ come from the germline V gene. V was cut by 4 bases and J by 4 bases, with 17 bases left in between. The CDR3 covers 15 residues. The CDR3 here is CASSTAGAELTEAFF. The CDR3, as DNA: TGCGCCAGCAGCACAGCCGGGGCCGAGCTCACTGAAGCTTTCTTT.